A selection of T cell receptor beta chains follows, all from one sample in a study of Graves' ophthalmopathy and Graves' hyperthyroidism. Via MiXCR, TCRdb re-called the multiplex PCR reads, giving one row per CDR3 protein. The sample comprises roughly 610,000 distinct CDR3 sequences, 20% to 25% of which are singletons, and around 7% rests with the top ten. The sequenced material came from peripheral blood. Receptor source: a woman aged 18-29 years with stable Graves' hyperthyroidism. Some clones in this sample may be carry-over from other donors' samples. CDR3s include the opening cysteine and the closing phenylalanine or tryptophan. The D gene is left open where the match is weak.

>-|TRBV25-1|12
CASSGAGVGYTF
>-|TRBV10-3|14
CAISESWSNTEAFF
>-|TRBV7-9|15
CASSPKGGQLYEQYF
>-|TRBV6-1|13
CASSRTHGVEQYF
>TRBD2|TRBV11-2|15
CASSSPWLAEETQYF
>TRBD1|TRBV2|11
CASRGGSIQYF
>TRBD1|TRBV7-2|13
CASSLDRDQPQHF
>-|TRBV5-1|12
CASSVDIGELFF
>-|TRBV7-9|14
CASSRGPNPYEQYF
>-|TRBV28|14
CASGTSPPTYEQYF
>-|TRBV27|15
CASSLRRGRFYEQYF
>TRBD1|TRBV29-1|14
CSVEIQGARETQYF
>-|TRBV20-1|14
CSASPATSNQPQHF
>-|TRBV18|14
CASSPPAWDTESFF
>-|TRBV7-9|14
CASSLGSPGNTIYF
>-|TRBV12-3/TRBV12-4|16
CASKRGAARGANVLTF